The 13 T cell receptor beta chains reported below all come from one sample, sequenced in a study of blood T cell repertoires in COVID-19. The protocol was immunoSEQ multiplex PCR, while the TCRdb copy is restricted to in-frame clones and leaves out a portion. The table lists about 220,000 clones, about four fifths of them singletons, with about 2.3% in the top ten. Specimen: peripheral blood. These receptors came from a woman aged 55-75 years with acute or convalescent COVID-19.

This clone was picked up one time. V is TRBV19 and J is TRBJ1-1; D not certain. Germline CDR1 reads LNHDA; CDR2 reads SQIVND (reference sequence). This CDR3 comprises 13 residues. Trimming took 6 bases from V and 1 from J, leaving 9 bases between them. CDR3 bases: TGTGCCAGTAGAAAACAAGAGAACACTGAAGCTTTCTTT. Amino acid sequence: CASRKQENTEAFF.

This chain uses TRBV7-2 with TRBJ1-1; D remains unclear. Per the germline V gene, CDR1 is SGHTA and CDR2 is FQGNSA. The V end lost 7 bases, the J end lost 3 bases, and 15 bases lay between the germline ends. The CDR3 sequence is 14 residues long. CDR3 protein: CASNSLNYHTEAFF. DNA of the CDR3: TGTGCCAGCAACTCGCTTAACTATCACACTGAAGCTTTCTTT. Full variable domain (rest looked up from reference TRBV7-2 and TRBJ1-1): GAGVSQSPSNKVTEKGKDVELRCDPISGHTALYWYRQSLGQGLEFLIYFQGNSAPDKSGLPSDRFSAERTGGSVSTLTIQRTQQEDSAVYLCASNSLNYHTEAFFGQGTRLTVV.

Only a few counts were recorded for this clone. The chain recombines TRBV2 with TRBJ2-2, with a tentative D call TRBD1 (5 bases). The length of the CDR3 is 13 residues. Germline V CDR1 and CDR2: SNHLY, FYNNEI. V was pared by 1 base and J by 6 bases, with 6 bases between. This CDR3 reads CASSEGQPGELFF. CDR3 nucleotides: TGTGCCAGCAGTGAAGGACAGCCCGGGGAGCTGTTTTTT.

This chain uses TRBV11-2 with TRBJ1-1; no clear D gene. The CDR3 contains 16 residues. The germline V gene has CDR1 SGHAT and CDR2 FQNNGV. Trimming pared 1 base from V and 0 bases from J, leaving 12 bases between. The chain's CDR3 is CASSLGLGAMNTEAFF. The CDR3 DNA sequence: TGTGCCAGCAGCTTAGGCCTCGGAGCCATGAACACTGAAGCTTTCTTT.

This clone was seen more than once but under ten times. The chain uses TRBV19 and TRBJ1-2; perhaps TRBD1 as D (5 bases). The ends were cut back, 3 bases at V and 2 bases at J, with 13 bases in the middle. The CDR3 is 15 amino acids. Germline CDR1 reads LNHDA; CDR2 reads SQIVND (reference sequence). CDR3 sequence (DNA): TGTGCCAGTAGTATTGATGGTACAGGAAACTATGGCTACACCTTC. Translated: CASSIDGTGNYGYTF.

The chain combines TRBV7-2 with TRBJ1-2; 8 bases line up with TRBD1. Germline trimming cut 5 bases from V and 8 bases from J; bases unmatched to any gene: 13. The CDR3 runs to 15 residues. The V gene's germline CDR1 is SGHTA and CDR2 FQGNSA. The CDR3 here is CASSLLDRGGGGYTF. Here the CDR3 DNA reads TGTGCCAGCAGCCTACTCGACAGGGGAGGAGGAGGCTACACCTTC.

CDR3 nucleotide sequence: TGTGCCAGCAGTTTGGGGCCAAACACCATATATTTT. Protein: CASSLGPNTIYF. The gene calls are TRBV12-3 or TRBV12-4 and TRBJ1-3; maybe TRBD1 (5 bases). Trimming shortened V by 3 bases and J by 6 bases, and 6 bases separated the two germline ends. CDR3 length: 12 amino acids.

This clone was picked up one time. This chain uses TRBV12-1 with TRBJ2-7; TRBD2, the table's D call, lacks a check against the DNA. TRBV12-1 counts as a pseudogene. The CDR3 covers 14 residues. CDR3 coding DNA: TGTGCCAGCAGCTTTCCGGGGGGCCTGAACGAGCAGTACTTC. It encodes CASSFPGGLNEQYF.

The J gene is TRBJ1-1, the V gene TRBV3-1 (or the pseudogene TRBV3-2); no clear D. The length of the CDR3 is 14 residues. Germline V gene data show CDR1 as LGHDT and CDR2 as YNNKEL (reference sequence). The V end was cut by 4 bases, the J end by 6 bases, with 15 bases between. DNA for the CDR3: TGTGCCAGCAGCCCTAACCCGGGGTTTCCTGAAGCTTTCTTT. Translated: CASSPNPGFPEAFF.

The V call is TRBV2, the J call TRBJ1-4; D gene uncertain. This CDR3 comprises 12 residues. Per germline, CDR1 SNHLY and CDR2 FYNNEI. Trimming removed 6 bases from V and 10 bases from J, with 12 bases in between. CDR3 amino acids: CASRVSGRKLFF. The CDR3 DNA reads as TGTGCCAGCAGGGTCTCGGGGAGAAAACTGTTTTTT.

The chain carries TRBV5-4 and TRBJ1-2; 7 bases align to TRBD1. The CDR3 totals 15 residues. V lost 3 bases and J lost 0; bases outside the gene matches: 5. The germline V gene encodes CDR1 SGHNT and CDR2 YYREEE (reference sequence). CDR3 residues: CASSYGTEANYGYTF. The CDR3 DNA sequence: TGTGCCAGCAGCTACGGGACAGAGGCTAACTATGGCTACACCTTC.

This clone was seen a few times. The gene calls are TRBV4-1 and TRBJ1-4; 9 nucleotides line up with TRBD1. This CDR3 is 14 amino acids long. V trimming: 3 bases; J trimming: 7 bases; junction bases outside the gene matches: 3. CDR1 MGHRA and CDR2 YSYEKL come from the germline V gene. In DNA, the CDR3 is TGCGCCAGCAGCCAGGACAGGGGTATTGAAAAACTGTTTTTT. It yields the protein CASSQDRGIEKLFF.

The chain couples TRBV10-2 to TRBJ1-6, with D possibly matching TRBD1 (6 bases). Trimming took off 3 bases at V and 7 bases at J, with 16 bases between the two ends. In germline, CDR1 is WSHSY, CDR2 SAAADI. The CDR3 contains 16 residues. CDR3 in amino acids: CASSEQGALGNSPLHF. For the CDR3, the DNA is TGCGCCAGCAGTGAACAGGGCGCCTTGGGGAATTCACCCCTCCACTTT.